The 22 T cell receptor beta chains given below trace back to one sample, sequenced in a study of blood T cell repertoires in COVID-19. The data were produced by immunoSEQ multiplex PCR, yet TCRdb's version contains in-frame clones alone and is incomplete. The table includes 60,000 to 70,000 clones, roughly 85% detected once. The sequenced sample was peripheral blood. The receptors were sampled from an older woman with acute or convalescent COVID-19.

The J gene is TRBJ1-6, the V gene TRBV6-6; 7 positions agree with TRBD1. The CDR3 consists of 15 residues. V trimming: 6 bases; J trimming: 6 bases; junction bases outside the gene matches: 8. Germline values: CDR1 MNHNY, CDR2 SVGAGI (reference sequence). CDR3 DNA: TGTGCCAGCAGATCTACAGGGGCAGTTAATTCACCCCTCCACTTT. Protein: CASRSTGAVNSPLHF.

The chain joins TRBV2 to TRBJ1-2; 11 positions agree with TRBD1. V was pared by 7 bases and J by 3 bases, with 7 bases of the junction left unmatched. Germline assignment: CDR1 SNHLY and CDR2 FYNNEI. The CDR3 consists of 15 residues. As DNA, the CDR3 is TGTGCCAGCAACACCATGGGACAGGGGGACTATGGCTACACCTTC. Residues: CASNTMGQGDYGYTF.

J is TRBJ1-1 and V is TRBV7-9; the D is unclear. Trimming shortened V by 1 base and J by 2 bases, and 5 bases separated the two germline ends. This CDR3 comprises 13 residues. Germline V gene data show CDR1 as SEHNR and CDR2 as FQNEAQ (reference sequence). CDR3 in amino acids: CASSLGDNTEAFF. Written as DNA, the CDR3 is TGTGCCAGCAGCTTAGGAGATAACACTGAAGCTTTCTTT.

The chain employs TRBV28 and TRBJ1-1, with D possibly TRBD1 on 5 matching bases. V was clipped by 5 bases and J by 11 bases, with 21 bases between them. This CDR3 has 14 amino acids. Germline CDR1 reads MDHEN; CDR2 reads SYDVKM. The CDR3 coding sequence is TGTGCCAGCAGTCTACTCGCGGGGGACTCGGGGGCTTTCTTT. This sequence encodes CASSLLAGDSGAFF.

The chain employs TRBV10-3 and TRBJ2-7; 8 bases map to TRBD1. This CDR3 contains 13 residues. Trimming at V came to 7 bases and at J to 5 bases, leaving 7 bases not matched to a gene. CDR1 and CDR2 (germline): ENHRY, SYGVKD. CDR3 DNA: TGTGCCATCACAGGACAGGGCCGCAACGAGCAGTACTTC. Translated: CAITGQGRNEQYF.

This clone has just a few counts. The chain joins TRBV2 to TRBJ1-3, with D possibly TRBD1 on 5 matching bases. Germline V gene lookup returns CDR1 SNHLY and CDR2 FYNNEI. V was cut by 6 bases and J by 3 bases, with 9 bases left in between. The CDR3 spans 13 residues. The CDR3 is CASRQGGGNTIYF. The DNA of the CDR3 is TGTGCCAGCAGGCAGGGAGGTGGAAACACCATATATTTT.

The gene calls are TRBV19 and TRBJ1-1; D gene uncertain. CDR1 is LNHDA and CDR2 is SQIVND in the germline V gene (reference sequence). V was trimmed by 3 bases and J by 4 bases, leaving 12 bases between them. The CDR3 runs 14 residues. The CDR3 is CASSIGSEVTEAFF. The CDR3 DNA sequence: TGTGCCAGTAGTATCGGGTCAGAGGTCACTGAAGCTTTCTTT.

The J gene is TRBJ2-5, the V gene TRBV7-9; a weak D match, TRBD1 (6 bases). V was pared by 2 bases and J by 1 base, with 14 bases between. Germline-derived CDR1 and CDR2 are SEHNR and FQNEAQ (reference sequence). The CDR3 loop spans 16 amino acids. The CDR3 region is CASSLQRIRGQETQYF. CDR3 bases: TGTGCCAGCAGCTTACAAAGGATCAGGGGCCAAGAGACCCAGTACTTC.

J is TRBJ2-3 and V is TRBV28; D may be TRBD2 (6 bases). V gave up 6 bases and J gave up 2 bases, with 18 bases separating them. The CDR3 runs to 16 residues. The V gene's germline CDR1 is MDHEN and CDR2 SYDVKM. In DNA form, the CDR3 reads TGTGCCAGCAGCCCTCACGGGACTGCTAACACAGATACGCAGTATTTT. Its translation: CASSPHGTANTDTQYF.

The V gene is TRBV9, the J gene TRBJ2-3; 10 positions match TRBD2. V was pared by 1 base and J by 1 base, with 6 bases of the junction left unmatched. The CDR3 runs to 17 residues. Germline V gene sequence: CDR1 SGDLS, CDR2 YYNGEE. The CDR3 reads CASSVQSSGGGTDTQYF. CDR3 sequence (DNA): TGTGCCAGCAGCGTACAATCTAGCGGGGGAGGCACAGATACGCAGTATTTT.

The chain has TRBV6-5 and TRBJ2-2; TRBD1 agrees at 10 bases. The CDR3 has 14 residues. The germline V gene encodes CDR1 MNHEY and CDR2 SVGAGI. V shed 5 bases and J 6 bases; nucleotides not matched to a gene: 3. The CDR3 DNA is TGTGCCAGCAGTCCGGACAGGGGGGCCGGGGAGCTGTTTTTT. Encoded protein: CASSPDRGAGELFF.

V gene TRBV5-1 combines with J gene TRBJ1-2, with 9 bases aligning to TRBD1. The length of the CDR3 is 17 residues. V lost 0 bases and J lost 8; bases outside the gene matches: 14. Germline V gives CDR1 SGHRS, CDR2 YFSETQ. CDR3 DNA: TGCGCCAGCAGCTTGGTGGGACAGGGCCCCCTTGGGGGCGGCTACACCTTC. This encodes CASSLVGQGPLGGGYTF.

This chain connects TRBV5-5 to TRBJ2-3; TRBD2 might be the D (5 bases). CDR3 length equals 14 residues. The germline V gene has CDR1 SGHKS and CDR2 YYEKEE (reference sequence). V shed 5 bases and J shed 0 bases, with 10 bases lying between them. The CDR3 DNA reads TGTGCCAGCAGTACTGCGGGTAGCACAGATACGCAGTATTTT. It specifies CASSTAGSTDTQYF. Filled out from reference TRBV5-5 and TRBJ2-3, the complete variable domain reads DAGVTQSPTHLIKTRGQQVTLRCSPISGHKSVSWYQQVLGQGPQFIFQYYEKEERGRGNFPDRFSARQFPNYSSELNVNALLLGDSALYLCASSTAGSTDTQYFGPGTRLTVL.

The chain joins TRBV7-2 to TRBJ2-3; 8 bases agree with TRBD2. This CDR3 is 16 amino acids long. The V gene end was trimmed by 0 bases and the J gene end by 0 bases; junction bases not matched to a gene: 2. Germline CDR1 is SGHTA and CDR2 is FQGNSA. The CDR3 is CASSLASGGSTDTQYF. DNA of the CDR3: TGTGCCAGCAGCTTAGCCAGCGGGGGTAGCACAGATACGCAGTATTTT. Looking up the rest from reference TRBV7-2 and TRBJ2-3 gives the full variable domain: GAGVSQSPSNKVTEKGKDVELRCDPISGHTALYWYRQSLGQGLEFLIYFQGNSAPDKSGLPSDRFSAERTGGSVSTLTIQRTQQEDSAVYLCASSLASGGSTDTQYFGPGTRLTVL.

The chain links TRBV27 to TRBJ1-3, with D unresolved. CDR3 length: 15 residues. In germline, CDR1 is MNHEY, CDR2 SMNVEV (reference sequence). Trimming took 2 bases from V and 4 from J, leaving 12 bases between them. CDR3 in DNA: TGTGCCAGCAGTTTAGTAGATAATCTGGGAAACACCATATATTTT. Protein sequence: CASSLVDNLGNTIYF.

The J gene is TRBJ1-5, the V gene TRBV20-1; D uncertain. V was trimmed by 3 bases and J by 1 base, leaving 10 bases between them. The germline gives CDR1 DFQATT, CDR2 SNEGSKA (reference sequence). The length of the CDR3 is 14 residues. The DNA for the CDR3 is TGCAGTGCTAGTGAACACAACAGCAATCAGCCCCAGCATTTT. This codes for CSASEHNSNQPQHF.

This clone has just one count. The V call is TRBV7-5, the J call TRBJ2-1; TRBD1 was called by the table and not checked on the DNA. TRBV7-5 is a pseudogene. CDR3 length equals 18 residues. CDR3 coding DNA: TGTGCCAGAAGCTTAGGACAGGGAAGGGTGGGCTTCAACAATGAGCAGTTCTTC. Encoded protein: CARSLGQGRVGFNNEQFF.

The genes are TRBV7-3 and TRBJ2-1; 9 bases align to TRBD1. V was pared by 0 bases and J by 5 bases, with 2 bases of the junction left unmatched. The CDR3 has 15 amino acids. Looked up from germline, CDR1 is SGHTA and CDR2 is FQGTGA. This CDR3 is CASSLTGQGNNEQFF. In nucleotides, the CDR3 is TGTGCCAGCAGCTTAACGGGACAGGGAAACAATGAGCAGTTCTTC.

V and J are TRBV28 and TRBJ2-7; 9 positions agree with TRBD2. V dropped 3 bases and J dropped 3; count of bases not matched to a gene: 6. CDR3 size: 15 residues. Germline CDR1 MDHEN, CDR2 SYDVKM. CDR3 residues: CASSFSLAGDYEQYF. In nucleotides, the CDR3 is TGTGCCAGCAGTTTTAGTTTAGCGGGAGACTACGAGCAGTACTTC.

The chain is built from TRBV5-1 and TRBJ2-7; the D gene is possibly TRBD2 (6 bases). The V gene's germline CDR1 is SGHRS and CDR2 YFSETQ. The CDR3 has 13 amino acids. The V and J ends lost 4 bases and 5 bases respectively, with 13 bases between them. As DNA, the CDR3 is TGCGCCAGCAGCCCGGAGGGAATTAACGAGCAGTACTTC. Protein product: CASSPEGINEQYF. Looking up the rest from reference TRBV5-1 and TRBJ2-7 gives the full variable domain: KAGVTQTPRYLIKTRGQQVTLSCSPISGHRSVSWYQQTPGQGLQFLFEYFSETQRNKGNFPGRFSGRQFSNSRSEMNVSTLELGDSALYLCASSPEGINEQYFGPGTRLTVT.

The rearrangement uses TRBV30 and TRBJ1-2; D is unresolved. The germline CDR1 and CDR2 sequences are GTSNPN and SVGIG (reference sequence). The CDR3 is made up of 12 amino acids. Trimming stripped 2 bases from V and 6 bases from J, with 10 bases between. The CDR3 sequence is CAWSLALNGYTF. CDR3 nucleotide sequence: TGTGCCTGGAGTCTGGCCCTCAATGGCTACACCTTC.

The chain has TRBV6-5 and TRBJ2-7, with TRBD1 matching over 8 bases. The CDR3 runs to 14 residues. The germline CDR1 and CDR2 sequences are MNHEY and SVGAGI. Unmatched junction bases numbered 4, after V lost 6 bases and J lost 0 bases. The CDR3 bases are TGTGCCAGCAGAGACAGGGGAAGCTCCTACGAGCAGTACTTC. It specifies CASRDRGSSYEQYF.